This is a list of T cell receptor beta chains from one sample in a study of control samples from healthy donors and cancer patients. Sequencing was performed with immunoSEQ multiplex PCR; in TCRdb, only in-frame clones are kept and a portion is missing. This table has approximately 180,000 clones, around 92% appearing once. The sample was blood. These receptors originate from a woman aged 35 to 49 in good health. Both conserved end residues are part of each CDR3. Fields, in order: clone size, D gene, V gene, J gene, CDR3 protein, CDR3 DNA. D genes are given only for firm matches. Clone size is shown for a subset of rows, as once, few, many or a class of expanded clone.

clone_size: .
d_call: TRBD1
v_call: TRBV10-1
j_call: TRBJ2-7
cdr3_aa: CASIVPIGTGGKKDEQYF
cdr3_nt: TGCGCCAGCATCGTACCTATCGGGACAGGGGGCAAGAAGGACGAGCAGTACTTC

clone_size: .
d_call: .
v_call: TRBV7-2
j_call: TRBJ2-3
cdr3_aa: CASSLGPPDTQYF
cdr3_nt: TGTGCCAGCAGCCTGGGGCCACCAGATACGCAGTATTTT

clone_size: .
d_call: .
v_call: TRBV9
j_call: TRBJ1-2
cdr3_aa: CASSVQGHGYTF
cdr3_nt: TGTGCCAGCAGCGTACAGGGCCATGGCTACACCTTC

clone_size: .
d_call: .
v_call: TRBV2
j_call: TRBJ2-5
cdr3_aa: CASSVEETQYF
cdr3_nt: TGTGCCAGCAGTGTAGAGGAGACCCAGTACTTC

clone_size: few
d_call: TRBD2
v_call: TRBV29-1
j_call: TRBJ2-5
cdr3_aa: CSVGSGQETQYF
cdr3_nt: TGCAGCGTTGGTAGCGGGCAAGAGACCCAGTACTTC

clone_size: .
d_call: TRBD1
v_call: TRBV2
j_call: TRBJ2-7
cdr3_aa: CASPRDRGPRGSSYEQYF
cdr3_nt: TGTGCCAGTCCTCGGGACAGGGGACCTCGGGGGAGCTCCTACGAGCAGTACTTC

clone_size: .
d_call: .
v_call: TRBV11-2
j_call: TRBJ1-3
cdr3_aa: CASSLSLAELAGNTIYF
cdr3_nt: TGTGCCAGCAGCTTATCCCTCGCGGAACTAGCTGGAAACACCATATATTTT

clone_size: once
d_call: TRBD1
v_call: TRBV7-2
j_call: TRBJ2-3
cdr3_aa: CASSPDRGYTDTQYF
cdr3_nt: TGTGCCAGCAGCCCGGACAGGGGGTACACAGATACGCAGTATTTT

clone_size: .
d_call: .
v_call: TRBV5-1
j_call: TRBJ1-1
cdr3_aa: CASSLAWGATEAFF
cdr3_nt: TGCGCCAGCAGCCTGGCATGGGGGGCTACTGAAGCTTTCTTT

clone_size: .
d_call: TRBD1
v_call: TRBV2
j_call: TRBJ1-1
cdr3_aa: CASSGQGVTEAFF
cdr3_nt: TGTGCCAGCAGTGGACAGGGGGTAACTGAAGCTTTCTTT

clone_size: .
d_call: TRBD2
v_call: TRBV7-2
j_call: TRBJ2-1
cdr3_aa: CASSNIFRDYPYNEQFF
cdr3_nt: TGTGCCAGCAGTAACATTTTCCGGGACTACCCTTACAATGAGCAGTTCTTC

clone_size: .
d_call: .
v_call: TRBV3-1/TRBV3-2
j_call: TRBJ1-2
cdr3_aa: CASSQGTTGNYGYTF
cdr3_nt: TGTGCCAGCAGCCAAGGCACCACAGGGAACTATGGCTACACCTTC

clone_size: .
d_call: .
v_call: TRBV2
j_call: TRBJ2-5
cdr3_aa: CASSELGGGVETQYF
cdr3_nt: TGTGCCAGCAGTGAATTGGGGGGTGGTGTGGAGACCCAGTACTTC

clone_size: .
d_call: TRBD2
v_call: TRBV14
j_call: TRBJ2-7
cdr3_aa: CASSPGGPEALAFSYEQYF
cdr3_nt: TGTGCCAGCAGCCCAGGCGGTCCCGAGGCACTAGCGTTTTCCTACGAGCAGTACTTC

clone_size: once
d_call: TRBD1
v_call: TRBV27
j_call: TRBJ1-5
cdr3_aa: CASSLYRGGQPQHF
cdr3_nt: TGTGCCAGCAGTTTATACAGGGGTGGTCAGCCCCAGCATTTT

clone_size: .
d_call: TRBD2
v_call: TRBV4-1
j_call: TRBJ2-1
cdr3_aa: CASSQALAASYNEQFF
cdr3_nt: TGCGCCAGCAGCCAAGCTCTAGCGGCCTCCTACAATGAGCAGTTCTTC

clone_size: .
d_call: .
v_call: TRBV18
j_call: TRBJ1-3
cdr3_aa: CASSPSGRWGNTIYF
cdr3_nt: TGTGCCAGCTCACCCTCAGGCCGCTGGGGAAACACCATATATTTT

clone_size: once
d_call: TRBD1
v_call: TRBV4-1
j_call: TRBJ2-7
cdr3_aa: CASSQEKDRGYEQYF
cdr3_nt: TGCGCCAGCAGCCAAGAGAAAGACAGGGGTTACGAGCAGTACTTC

clone_size: .
d_call: .
v_call: TRBV2
j_call: TRBJ1-3
cdr3_aa: CASSEGVAGGNTIYF
cdr3_nt: TGTGCCAGCAGTGAGGGGGTAGCAGGCGGAAACACCATATATTTT

clone_size: .
d_call: .
v_call: TRBV29-1
j_call: TRBJ2-5
cdr3_aa: CSVEVGETQYF
cdr3_nt: TGCAGCGTTGAAGTCGGGGAGACCCAGTACTTC

clone_size: .
d_call: .
v_call: TRBV2
j_call: TRBJ2-7
cdr3_aa: CASRMGTEGFEQYF
cdr3_nt: TGTGCCAGCAGGATGGGGACGGAGGGTTTCGAGCAGTACTTC

clone_size: .
d_call: .
v_call: TRBV2
j_call: TRBJ1-2
cdr3_aa: CASSARPTAYGYTF
cdr3_nt: TGTGCCAGCAGTGCACGGCCCACAGCCTATGGCTACACCTTC